Below, 29 T cell receptor beta chains from the same sample are listed, as sequenced in a study of shared clonotypes between healthy human individuals. Naive CD8 cells lacked CD45RO, underwent positive selection for CCR7 and left out terminally differentiated effector memory CD45RA+ cells. Method: immunoSEQ multiplex PCR; TCRdb's copy keeps in-frame clones and lacks some. The table lists more than 2 million clones, about 94% of them singletons. The sequencing sample was made of naive CD8+ T cells sorted from blood. These TCRs come from a man aged 18 to 35 in good health.

The chain links TRBV28 to TRBJ2-7, with D tentatively TRBD1 (9 bases). The germline CDR1 and CDR2 sequences are MDHEN and SYDVKM. The CDR3 has 14 amino acids. The V gene lost 8 bases and the J gene lost 3 bases, with 17 bases spanning the gap. The CDR3 reads CASERGTGYYEQYF. Written as DNA, the CDR3 is TGTGCCAGCGAGCGGGGGACAGGGTACTACGAGCAGTACTTC.

V and J are TRBV10-3 and TRBJ2-2, with TRBD2 matching 11 bases. Germline-derived CDR1 and CDR2 are ENHRY and SYGVKD. The ends lost 6 bases at V and 5 bases at J; junction bases unmatched: 14. This CDR3 comprises 18 residues. CDR3 sequence reads: CAISSQLAGEGETGELFF. In DNA, the CDR3 is TGTGCCATCAGCTCACAACTAGCGGGAGAAGGTGAGACCGGGGAGCTGTTTTTT.

V usage is TRBV5-6 and J usage is TRBJ2-5; D is unresolved. The germline V gene encodes CDR1 SGHDT and CDR2 YYEEEE. The CDR3 runs 14 residues. Trimming left V 4 bases short and J 5 bases short, with 15 bases between. CDR3 nucleotide sequence: TGTGCCAGCAGCCCCCCCCCGGTGCGGGAGACCCAGTACTTC. Translated, it gives CASSPPPVRETQYF.

The V gene is TRBV28, the J gene TRBJ2-1; weak D call: TRBD2 (5 bases). The CDR3 contains 15 residues. V dropped 4 bases and J dropped 2 bases, with 12 bases sitting between them. Looked up from germline, CDR1 is MDHEN and CDR2 is SYDVKM. The CDR3 here is CASSSKDGAYNEQFF. Here the CDR3 DNA reads TGTGCCAGCAGTTCAAAGGACGGGGCCTACAATGAGCAGTTCTTC.

The rearrangement joins TRBV27 to TRBJ2-7; 9 bases agree with TRBD1. Germline lookup yields CDR1 MNHEY and CDR2 SMNVEV (reference sequence). The CDR3 totals 14 residues. After removal of 5 bases from V and 3 bases from J, the junction contained 5 bases not matched to a gene. The CDR3 here is CASSPQGADYEQYF. DNA of the CDR3: TGTGCCAGCAGTCCACAGGGGGCAGACTACGAGCAGTACTTC.

CDR3 DNA sequence: TGTGCCAGCAGTGACCCAACAGAGACCCAGTACTTC. Residues: CASSDPTETQYF. This sequence joins TRBV6-5 and TRBJ2-5; no firm D call. Germline CDR1 MNHEY, CDR2 SVGAGI. The CDR3 is made up of 12 amino acids. The V end was cut by 5 bases, the J end by 4 bases, with 8 bases between.

The chain combines TRBV9 with TRBJ1-1; D remains ambiguous. The germline gives CDR1 SGDLS, CDR2 YYNGEE. The CDR3 is 15 residues long. Trimming took 1 base from V and 5 from J, leaving 15 bases between them. In DNA, the CDR3 is TGTGCCAGCAGCGTAACTATGGGGTCGGGAACTGAAGCTTTCTTT. It encodes CASSVTMGSGTEAFF.

The genes are TRBV14 and TRBJ2-7, with 9 bases aligning to TRBD1. Germline V gene data show CDR1 as SGHDN and CDR2 as FVKESK. The trim removed 4 bases at V and 4 bases at J, leaving 8 bases unmatched. The CDR3 length is 15 residues. CDR3 coding DNA: TGTGCCAGCAGCCCCAAACAGGGGGCGGTTTACGAGCAGTACTTC. It specifies CASSPKQGAVYEQYF.

The chain employs TRBV11-3 and TRBJ2-7, with 9 bases that match TRBD1. CDR3 length: 15 residues. Trimming cost V 2 bases and J 2 bases; bases outside gene matches: 4. From germline, CDR1 is SGHNT and CDR2 YENEEA. CDR3 in amino acids: CASSLRTGVAYEQYF. The CDR3 bases are TGTGCCAGCAGCTTAAGGACAGGGGTCGCCTACGAGCAGTACTTC.

The chain is built from TRBV6-5 and TRBJ2-1; 10 bases match TRBD2. Germline CDR1 reads MNHEY; CDR2 reads SVGAGI. This CDR3 is 15 amino acids long. V gave up 6 bases and J gave up 2 bases; unmatched junction bases: 4. The DNA for the CDR3 is TGTGCCAGCAGCCAGCGGGAGGGCCCCTACAATGAGCAGTTCTTC. This gives the protein CASSQREGPYNEQFF.

The chain links TRBV11-2 to TRBJ2-1; D perhaps matches TRBD2 (6 bases). Trimming stripped 1 base from V and 2 bases from J, with 12 bases between. This CDR3 comprises 16 residues. Germline V lookup: CDR1 SGHAT, CDR2 FQNNGV. CDR3 region: CASSLVGSGTYNEQFF. The CDR3 region has the DNA TGTGCCAGCAGCTTAGTTGGTAGCGGAACCTACAATGAGCAGTTCTTC.

J is TRBJ2-5 and V is TRBV4-3; D unclear. With 0 bases removed from V and 2 bases from J, the gap between germline ends came to 19 bases. The CDR3 contains 18 residues. Germline V lookup: CDR1 LGHNA, CDR2 YSLEER. CDR3 protein: CASSQDGKFQALQETQYF. DNA for the CDR3: TGCGCCAGCAGCCAAGACGGAAAGTTTCAAGCCCTACAAGAGACCCAGTACTTC.

The rearrangement uses TRBV6-5 and TRBJ1-1; 8 bases match TRBD1. CDR3 length: 16 residues. CDR1 and CDR2 from the germline V gene are MNHEY and SVGAGI. V was pared by 3 bases and J by 1 base, with 7 bases of the junction left unmatched. CDR3: CASSYDVGQGNTEAFF. The CDR3 DNA is TGTGCCAGCAGTTATGACGTTGGACAGGGGAACACTGAAGCTTTCTTT.

The genes are TRBV25-1 and TRBJ1-3; TRBD1 is a possible D gene (5 bases). CDR3 length: 16 amino acids. The germline V gene has CDR1 MGHDK and CDR2 SYGVNS. V dropped 1 base and J dropped 4 bases, with 14 bases sitting between them. DNA for the CDR3: TGTGCCAGCAGTGAATGGAAGGGGTACGGCGGAAACACCATATATTTT. Translation gives CASSEWKGYGGNTIYF.

The V and J genes are TRBV9 and TRBJ2-3; TRBD1 agrees at 7 bases. The CDR3 has 14 residues. Looked up from germline, CDR1 is SGDLS and CDR2 is YYNGEE. J was trimmed by 5 bases and V by 2 bases; bases with no gene match: 5. The CDR3 nucleotides read TGTGCCAGCAGCGTCACAGGGGCTGGAGATACGCAGTATTTT. It codes for CASSVTGAGDTQYF. The full variable domain, with the rest looked up from reference TRBV9 and TRBJ2-3, is DSGVTQTPKHLITATGQRVTLRCSPRSGDLSVYWYQQSLDQGLQFLIQYYNGEERAKGNILERFSAQQFPDLHSELNLSSLELGDSALYFCASSVTGAGDTQYFGPGTRLTVL.

The chain is built from TRBV5-6 and TRBJ2-1; D is possibly TRBD2 (6 bases). V gave up 3 bases and J gave up 3 bases, with 19 bases separating them. Germline V gives CDR1 SGHDT, CDR2 YYEEEE. This CDR3 has 17 residues. The CDR3 region has the DNA TGTGCCAGCAGCTCTGGACTAAGCGGGTACGGCTACAATGAGCAGTTCTTC. It codes for CASSSGLSGYGYNEQFF.

Regarding this clone: Other DNA sequences within the sample encode an identical CDR3. The genes are TRBV9 and TRBJ1-3; D unclear. Germline assignment: CDR1 SGDLS and CDR2 YYNGEE. This CDR3 contains 15 residues. V lost 0 bases to trimming and J lost 0 bases, with 7 bases between them. This CDR3 reads CASSVGITSGNTIYF. The CDR3 DNA sequence: TGTGCCAGCAGCGTAGGAATCACCTCTGGAAACACCATATATTTT.

The chain employs TRBV4-2 and TRBJ1-4, with D unresolved. V lost 0 bases and J 1 base, leaving 3 bases between the germline ends. This CDR3 has 14 residues. Germline CDR1 and CDR2: LGHNA and YNFKEQ. This chain's CDR3 is CASSQDLTNEKLFF. CDR3 nucleotide sequence: TGTGCCAGCAGCCAAGATTTAACTAATGAAAAACTGTTTTTT.

The rearrangement joins TRBV27 to TRBJ1-1; weak D call: TRBD1 (6 bases). This CDR3 has 13 residues. Germline assignment: CDR1 MNHEY and CDR2 SMNVEV (reference sequence). V lost 7 bases, J lost 4 bases, and 13 bases lay in between. CDR3 loop: CASKRGGGTEAFF. In DNA form, the CDR3 reads TGTGCCAGCAAAAGGGGGGGCGGCACTGAAGCTTTCTTT.

This clone appeared a single time. This chain uses TRBV7-9 with TRBJ2-7; 8 bases map to TRBD1. This CDR3 region has 18 residues. The germline CDR1 and CDR2 sequences are SEHNR and FQNEAQ (reference sequence). V shed 5 bases and J 5 bases; nucleotides not matched to a gene: 20. The CDR3: CASSPPEGTGQLPDEQYF. CDR3 nucleotide sequence: TGTGCCAGCAGCCCGCCCGAGGGGACAGGCCAACTCCCTGACGAGCAGTACTTC. Full variable domain (rest looked up from reference TRBV7-9 and TRBJ2-7): DTGVSQNPRHKITKRGQNVTFRCDPISEHNRLYWYRQTLGQGPEFLTYFQNEAQLEKSRLLSDRFSAERPKGSFSTLEIQRTEQGDSAMYLCASSPPEGTGQLPDEQYFGPGTRLTVT.

This clone was recorded only once. The chain joins TRBV5-1 to TRBJ1-2; TRBD1 aligns across 9 bases. Germline V gene data show CDR1 as SGHRS and CDR2 as YFSETQ. After removal of 4 bases from V and 5 bases from J, the junction contained 12 bases not matched to a gene. This CDR3 contains 16 residues. The CDR3 DNA reads TGCGCCAGCAGCCCTCGGACAGGGGATCGTCTTTATGGCTACACCTTC. Its protein product is CASSPRTGDRLYGYTF.

Of note for this clone: The sample carries other DNA sequences with the same CDR3. J is TRBJ1-1 and V is TRBV7-9; 8 bases fit TRBD1. Germline V CDR1 and CDR2: SEHNR, FQNEAQ (reference sequence). V shed 5 bases and J 1 base; nucleotides not matched to a gene: 3. This CDR3 comprises 14 residues. The CDR3 region is CASSVGQGNTEAFF. The CDR3 DNA is TGTGCCAGCAGCGTTGGACAGGGGAACACTGAAGCTTTCTTT.

Concerning this clone itself: Additional DNA sequences in this sample encode the identical CDR3. The chain employs TRBV4-1 and TRBJ2-7, with D perhaps TRBD1 (5 bases). Per the germline V gene, CDR1 is MGHRA and CDR2 is YSYEKL. Between the trimmed V and J ends, which lost 1 base and 4 bases, there was a span of 8 bases. The CDR3 consists of 13 residues. This CDR3 reads CASSQVRGYEQYF. The CDR3, as DNA: TGCGCCAGCAGCCAAGTAAGGGGTTACGAGCAGTACTTC.

CDR3 sequence reads: CASRSSESTDTQYF. In nucleotides, the CDR3 is TGTGCCAGCAGATCTAGCGAAAGCACAGATACGCAGTATTTT. This rearrangement joins TRBV25-1 to TRBJ2-3; tentatively, D is TRBD2 (6 bases). The CDR3 sequence is 14 residues long. CDR1 and CDR2 (germline): MGHDK, SYGVNS. V dropped 6 bases and J dropped 0 bases, with 10 bases sitting between them.

V and J are TRBV27 and TRBJ1-5; D may be TRBD1 (5 bases). Trimming took off 6 bases at V and 6 bases at J, with 15 bases between the two ends. CDR1 and CDR2 (germline): MNHEY, SMNVEV (reference sequence). The CDR3 covers 14 residues. The CDR3 region has the DNA TGTGCCAGCAGCCTACTCGGGGGTTTTCAGCCCCAGCATTTT. Protein sequence: CASSLLGGFQPQHF.

This chain links TRBV10-3 with TRBJ2-2; 8 nucleotides match TRBD2. The germline CDR1 and CDR2 sequences are ENHRY and SYGVKD. V shed 0 bases and J 7 bases; nucleotides not matched to a gene: 7. CDR3 length equals 16 residues. The CDR3 is CAISESEREWNGELFF. CDR3 nucleotides: TGTGCCATCAGTGAGTCTGAGCGGGAGTGGAACGGGGAGCTGTTTTTT.

The chain is built from TRBV7-9 and TRBJ2-1; 11 nucleotides match TRBD2. The junction had 4 bases not matched to a gene; V was cut back by 1 base and J by 8 bases. Germline V lookup: CDR1 SEHNR, CDR2 FQNEAQ (reference sequence). The CDR3 consists of 15 residues. CDR3: CASSLGLAGLDEQFF. The CDR3 nucleotides are TGTGCCAGCAGCTTAGGACTAGCGGGACTCGATGAGCAGTTCTTC.

As for this clone: Distinct nucleotide sequences in the sample also encode this CDR3. The gene calls are TRBV27 and TRBJ1-1; no definite D call. V lost 3 bases, J lost 1 base, and 6 bases lay in between. Per germline, CDR1 MNHEY and CDR2 SMNVEV (reference sequence). The CDR3 loop spans 13 amino acids. In DNA form, the CDR3 reads TGTGCCAGCAGTTTGGCAGCGAACACTGAAGCTTTCTTT. Translation gives CASSLAANTEAFF.

The chain has TRBV7-9 and TRBJ2-5; 8 nucleotides line up with TRBD2. Trimming took 1 base from V and 5 from J; bases not matched to a gene: 18. CDR1 is SEHNR, CDR2 FQNEAQ, per germline (reference sequence). The CDR3 totals 19 residues. CDR3 bases: TGTGCCAGCAGCTTAGTTTGGGCCTCGGCGGGAGGAACTCAGGAGACCCAGTACTTC. Translation gives CASSLVWASAGGTQETQYF.